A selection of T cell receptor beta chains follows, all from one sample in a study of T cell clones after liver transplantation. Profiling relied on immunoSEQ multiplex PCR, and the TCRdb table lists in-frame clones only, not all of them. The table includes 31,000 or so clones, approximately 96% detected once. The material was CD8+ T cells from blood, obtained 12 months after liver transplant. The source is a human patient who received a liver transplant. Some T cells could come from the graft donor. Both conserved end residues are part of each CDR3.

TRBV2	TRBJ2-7	CASSRDRESYEQYF
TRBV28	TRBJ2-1	CASSSLLNEQFF
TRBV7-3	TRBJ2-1	CASSHGIGDNEQFF
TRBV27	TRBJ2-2	CASRPTGGRTGELFF
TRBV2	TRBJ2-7	CASSGARGEQYF
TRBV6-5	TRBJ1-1	CASSYSIWGAGTEAFF
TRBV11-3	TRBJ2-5	CASSLYGGGLEETQYF
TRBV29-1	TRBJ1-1	CSVVPRGSNTEAFF
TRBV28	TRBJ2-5	CASSHRGLETQYF
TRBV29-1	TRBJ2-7	CSVIGTDGGYEQYF
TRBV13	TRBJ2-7	CASSIERTPYEQYF
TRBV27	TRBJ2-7	CASSLGRGAYEQYF
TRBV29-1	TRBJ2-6	CSVSGLFTFSGANVLTF
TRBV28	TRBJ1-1	CASSSLDRYTEAFF
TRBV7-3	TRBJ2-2	CASSLSGGTGELFF
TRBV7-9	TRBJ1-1	CASSLNPAKVLEAFF
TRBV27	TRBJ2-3	CASSLNPLPDPDTQYF
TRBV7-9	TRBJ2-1	CASSLGLGAGYNEQFF
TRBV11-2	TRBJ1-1	CASSLGSAFF
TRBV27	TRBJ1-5	CASSFRQGNQPQHF
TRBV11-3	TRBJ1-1	CASSFIKGAEAFF
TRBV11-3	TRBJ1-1	CASSLIGTEAFF
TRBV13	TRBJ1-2	CASSFSGQATDGYTF
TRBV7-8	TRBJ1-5	CASTAGRGPSNQPQHF
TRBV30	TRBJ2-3	CAWTTGASGTDTQYF
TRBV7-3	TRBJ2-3	CASSFDSGGTDTQYF
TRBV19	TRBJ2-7	CASSMGLAGEQYF
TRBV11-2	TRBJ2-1	CASSHASGFEQFF
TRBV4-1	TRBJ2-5	CASSSQPDRSRETQYF
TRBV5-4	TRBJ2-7	CASSYGPTYEQYF
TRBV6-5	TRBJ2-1	CASSSGTGYFFEQFF
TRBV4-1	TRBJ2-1	CASSQEQGMYNEQFF
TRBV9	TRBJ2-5	CASSVGTGGQETQYF
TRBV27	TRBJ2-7	CASSLAGGARHEQYF
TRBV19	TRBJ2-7	CASSIRAGTRLNSYEQYF
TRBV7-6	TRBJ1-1	CASSPEGDTEAFF
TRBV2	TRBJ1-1	CASMGWGNTEAFF
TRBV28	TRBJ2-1	CASTPRLAVTYNEQFF
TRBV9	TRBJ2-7	CASSVDSRYEQYF
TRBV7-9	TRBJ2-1	CASSLANNEQFF
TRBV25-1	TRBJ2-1	CASTMGNEQFF
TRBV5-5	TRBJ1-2	CASSPGNPGYGYTF
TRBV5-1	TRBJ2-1	CASSPRGSTYNEQFF
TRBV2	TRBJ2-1	CASSVSWESTYNEQFF
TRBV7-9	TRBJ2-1	CASSLTHPGYNEQFF
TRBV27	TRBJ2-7	CASSPQGLYEQYF
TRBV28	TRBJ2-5	CASNPGPRQETQYF